These 9 T cell receptor beta chains share one sample of origin, sequenced in a study of blood T cell repertoires in COVID-19. The data were produced by immunoSEQ multiplex PCR, yet TCRdb's version contains in-frame clones alone and is incomplete. The sample holds about 240,000 clones, roughly 80% seen once. Sequenced sample: PBMCs or T cells enriched from blood (not recorded which). Receptors were obtained from a woman aged 40 to 50 who had been exposed to COVID-19.

V usage is TRBV19 and J usage is TRBJ2-7; 8 nucleotides match TRBD2. The germline V gene encodes CDR1 LNHDA and CDR2 SQIVND (reference sequence). CDR3 length: 17 amino acids. Trimming removed 3 bases from V and 3 bases from J; junction bases left unmatched: 13. The CDR3 protein is CASSMGSGVPNDYEQYF. The CDR3 nucleotides are TGTGCCAGTAGTATGGGTAGCGGGGTCCCAAACGACTACGAGCAGTACTTC.

This rearrangement joins TRBV13 to TRBJ2-7; 12 bases line up with TRBD2. This CDR3 has 19 residues. Trimming removed 0 bases from V and 3 bases from J; junction bases left unmatched: 12. Per germline, CDR1 PRHDT and CDR2 FYEKMQ (reference sequence). CDR3 in amino acids: CASSLGGKGLAGSYYEQYF. In DNA form, the CDR3 reads TGTGCCAGCAGCTTAGGAGGAAAAGGACTAGCGGGGTCCTACTACGAGCAGTACTTC.

J is TRBJ1-5 and V is TRBV2; a possible D gene is TRBD1 (6 bases). The germline V and J ends were trimmed by 5 bases and 4 bases, with 9 bases remaining between them. The V gene's germline CDR1 is SNHLY and CDR2 FYNNEI. CDR3 length equals 13 residues. The CDR3 DNA follows: TGTGCCAGCAGTTACCAGGGGAATCAGCCCCAGCATTTT. Protein: CASSYQGNQPQHF.

The chain is built from TRBV6-5 and TRBJ2-7, with a weak D call TRBD2 (6 bases). CDR3 length: 11 amino acids. V lost 6 bases to trimming and J lost 6 bases, with 9 bases between them. Germline values: CDR1 MNHEY, CDR2 SVGAGI. CDR3 sequence (DNA): TGTGCCAGCAGGGAGGGGCCCGAGCAGTACTTC. This translates into CASREGPEQYF.

V usage is TRBV27 and J usage is TRBJ2-5; D not resolved. This CDR3 region has 14 residues. Germline lookup yields CDR1 MNHEY and CDR2 SMNVEV (reference sequence). V was clipped by 5 bases and J by 5 bases, with 15 bases between them. CDR3 DNA: TGTGCCAGCAGTCCCCGACGGAGTGGGGAGACCCAGTACTTC. Translated: CASSPRRSGETQYF.

The chain is built from TRBV6-1 and TRBJ1-5, with 8 bases that match TRBD1. In germline, CDR1 is MNHNS, CDR2 SASEGT. Unmatched junction bases numbered 5, after V lost 2 bases and J lost 5 bases. The CDR3 spans 15 residues. The CDR3 coding sequence is TGTGCCAGCAGTGAACAAGGGACAGGTTATCAGCCCCAGCATTTT. Amino acid sequence: CASSEQGTGYQPQHF.

The gene calls are TRBV12-5 and TRBJ1-2; 9 bases are a match to TRBD1. Looked up from germline, CDR1 is LGHNT and CDR2 is FRNRAP. The ends lost 2 bases at V and 9 bases at J; junction bases unmatched: 7. The CDR3 sequence is 14 residues long. This CDR3 reads CASGLRGTGYSYTF. Written as DNA, the CDR3 is TGTGCTAGTGGTTTGCGAGGGACAGGGTATAGCTACACCTTC.

The chain has TRBV7-2 and TRBJ2-7; 7 bases line up with TRBD2. Per germline, CDR1 SGHTA and CDR2 FQGNSA. V lost 1 base and J lost 13; bases outside the gene matches: 13. The CDR3 contains 14 residues. The CDR3 is CASSLDPSGVLAYF. The CDR3 DNA is TGTGCCAGCAGCTTAGATCCTAGCGGAGTGCTGGCTTACTTC.

The rearrangement joins TRBV6-2 or TRBV6-3 to TRBJ2-3; 8 nucleotides line up with TRBD2. J lost 0 bases, V lost 2 bases, and 13 bases had no gene match. Germline CDR1 reads MNHEY; CDR2 reads SVGEGT. This CDR3 comprises 19 residues. CDR3 in DNA: TGTGCCAGCAGTTACAAGTCCCTAGCGGGCCCAACTAGCACAGATACGCAGTATTTT. It is translated as CASSYKSLAGPTSTDTQYF.